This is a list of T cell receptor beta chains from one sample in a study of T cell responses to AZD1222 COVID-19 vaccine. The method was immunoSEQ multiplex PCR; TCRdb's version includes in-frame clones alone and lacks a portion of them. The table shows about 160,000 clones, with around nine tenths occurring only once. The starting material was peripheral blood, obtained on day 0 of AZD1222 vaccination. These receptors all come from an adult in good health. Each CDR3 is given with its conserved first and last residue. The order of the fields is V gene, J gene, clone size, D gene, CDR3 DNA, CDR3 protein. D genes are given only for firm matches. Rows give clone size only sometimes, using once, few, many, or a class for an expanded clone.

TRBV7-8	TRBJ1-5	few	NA	TGTGCCAGCAGCCGGACAGGCAATCAGCCCCAGCATTTT	CASSRTGNQPQHF
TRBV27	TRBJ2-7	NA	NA	TGTGCCAGCAGTTACCGGGACGGACCCTACTACGAGCAGTACTTC	CASSYRDGPYYEQYF
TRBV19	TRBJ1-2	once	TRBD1	TGTGCCAGTAGTATACGGCCCCAGGGGGACTATGGCTACACCTTC	CASSIRPQGDYGYTF
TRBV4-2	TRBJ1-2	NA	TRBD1	TGTGCCAGCAGCCAAGGTGTCGGACAGGGCGAAGGCTACACCTTC	CASSQGVGQGEGYTF
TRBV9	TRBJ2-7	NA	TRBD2	TGTGCCAGCAGCGTAGACGGGGGGGCCTCTTCCTACGAGCAGTACTTC	CASSVDGGASSYEQYF
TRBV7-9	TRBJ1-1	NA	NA	TGTGCCAGCAGCGTCGACGGAAACACTGAAGCTTTCTTT	CASSVDGNTEAFF
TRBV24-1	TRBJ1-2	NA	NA	TGTGCCACCAGTGATTTGGCGACAGATTTCTATGGCTACACCTTC	CATSDLATDFYGYTF
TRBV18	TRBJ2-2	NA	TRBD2	TGTGCCAGCTCACGGCAACGGGAGGGTTACAACACCGGGGAGCTGTTTTTT	CASSRQREGYNTGELFF
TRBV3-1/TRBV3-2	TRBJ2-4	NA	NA	TGTGCCAGCAGCCAAGATCACGGCCGGGACATTCAGTACTTC	CASSQDHGRDIQYF
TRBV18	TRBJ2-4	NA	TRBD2	TGTGCCAGCTCACCGCGACTAGCGGGGGGGTCGGCCAAAAACATTCAGTACTTC	CASSPRLAGGSAKNIQYF
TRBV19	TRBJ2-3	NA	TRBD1	TGTGCCAGTAGCCCAACAGGGGCAGACTTGTTTGGCACAGATACGCAGTATTTT	CASSPTGADLFGTDTQYF